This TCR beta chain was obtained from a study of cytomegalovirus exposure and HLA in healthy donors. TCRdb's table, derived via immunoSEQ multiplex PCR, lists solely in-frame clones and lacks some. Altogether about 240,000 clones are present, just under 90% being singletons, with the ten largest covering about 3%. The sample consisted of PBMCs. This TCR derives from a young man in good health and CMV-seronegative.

In nucleotides, the CDR3 is TGTGCCAGCAGCTGGGGACAGCCGCAAAACACCATATATTTT. It codes for CASSWGQPQNTIYF. The chain combines TRBV5-6 with TRBJ1-3, with 7 bases fitting TRBD1. Germline trimming cut 3 bases from V and 6 bases from J; bases unmatched to any gene: 6. The CDR3 is 14 residues long. Germline CDR1 and CDR2: SGHDT and YYEEEE. The full variable domain, with the rest looked up from reference TRBV5-6 and TRBJ1-3, is DAGVTQSPTHLIKTRGQQVTLRCSPKSGHDTVSWYQQALGQGPQFIFQYYEEEERQRGNFPDRFSGHQFPNYSSELNVNALLLGDSALYLCASSWGQPQNTIYFGEGSWLTVV.